The rows below give T cell receptor beta chains drawn from one sample of a study of shared clonotypes between healthy human individuals. The assay was immunoSEQ multiplex PCR, and TCRdb's table has in-frame clones only and misses some. The sample shows some 2,000,000 clones, about 95% of them seen only once. Sequencing was carried out using naive CD8+ T cells sorted from blood. The receptors come from a man between 18 and 35 years old in good health. Each CDR3 is given with its conserved first and last residue. The order of the fields is J gene, V gene, clone size, D gene, CDR3 DNA, CDR3 protein. D genes are given only for firm matches. Not every row has a clone size; where given, it reads once, few, many or a size class.

j_gene: TRBJ2-5; v_gene: TRBV27; abundance: NA; d_gene: TRBD2; CDR3nt: TGTGCCAGCAGTTCACTAGCGGGGGGGCCTCTGGGGACCCAGTACTTC; CDR3aa: CASSSLAGGPLGTQYF
j_gene: TRBJ2-3; v_gene: TRBV19; abundance: NA; d_gene: TRBD1; CDR3nt: TGTGCCAGTAGTATAGGGACAGGGGGGAACACAGATACGCAGTATTTT; CDR3aa: CASSIGTGGNTDTQYF
j_gene: TRBJ2-1; v_gene: TRBV9; abundance: NA; d_gene: NA; CDR3nt: TGTGCCAGCAGCGACACGGGACAAACCTACAATGAGCAGTTCTTC; CDR3aa: CASSDTGQTYNEQFF
j_gene: TRBJ1-5; v_gene: TRBV10-1; abundance: NA; d_gene: NA; CDR3nt: TGCGCCAGCAGTGAGTCTTGGGGCAGGGTCAGCAATCAGCCCCAGCATTTT; CDR3aa: CASSESWGRVSNQPQHF
j_gene: TRBJ1-5; v_gene: TRBV27; abundance: NA; d_gene: NA; CDR3nt: TGTGCCAGCAGTTTCGGGGGGCCCTTGGGGAGCAATCAGCCCCAGCATTTT; CDR3aa: CASSFGGPLGSNQPQHF
j_gene: TRBJ2-5; v_gene: TRBV7-2; abundance: NA; d_gene: TRBD2; CDR3nt: TGTGCCAGCAGCTTTACTAGCGGGAAAAAAGAGACCCAGTACTTC; CDR3aa: CASSFTSGKKETQYF
j_gene: TRBJ2-3; v_gene: TRBV4-1; abundance: NA; d_gene: NA; CDR3nt: TGCGCCAGCAGCCCACTGACCGCCACTAGCACAGATACGCAGTATTTT; CDR3aa: CASSPLTATSTDTQYF
j_gene: TRBJ2-3; v_gene: TRBV27; abundance: NA; d_gene: TRBD2; CDR3nt: TGTGCCAGCAGTTCCCACAAACTAGCGGGAGTTGCAGATACGCAGTATTTT; CDR3aa: CASSSHKLAGVADTQYF
j_gene: TRBJ1-4; v_gene: TRBV28; abundance: NA; d_gene: NA; CDR3nt: TGTGCCAGCAGGTGGGACGACGAAAGAGAAAAACTGTTTTTT; CDR3aa: CASRWDDEREKLFF
j_gene: TRBJ2-7; v_gene: TRBV5-5; abundance: NA; d_gene: NA; CDR3nt: TGTGCCAGCACCCAAAGTAGAGCAGGGGCAGCCGAGCAGTACTTC; CDR3aa: CASTQSRAGAAEQYF
j_gene: TRBJ1-1; v_gene: TRBV5-1; abundance: NA; d_gene: NA; CDR3nt: TGCGCCAGCAGCCCCGGGGGGCGGGCCGGCACTGAAGCTTTCTTT; CDR3aa: CASSPGGRAGTEAFF
j_gene: TRBJ2-5; v_gene: TRBV7-7; abundance: NA; d_gene: TRBD2; CDR3nt: TGTGCTAGCAGCCCAATCGCGGGAGTACAAGAGACCCAGTACTTC; CDR3aa: CASSPIAGVQETQYF
j_gene: TRBJ1-1; v_gene: TRBV5-1; abundance: NA; d_gene: NA; CDR3nt: TGCGCCAGCAGCTTTTTTTGGACCGGGAACACTGAAGCTTTCTTT; CDR3aa: CASSFFWTGNTEAFF
j_gene: TRBJ2-7; v_gene: TRBV25-1; abundance: NA; d_gene: NA; CDR3nt: TGTGCCAGCAGTGAATATGTCGAGGTCCCCCTGAGGGAGCAGTACTTC; CDR3aa: CASSEYVEVPLREQYF
j_gene: TRBJ2-3; v_gene: TRBV7-9; abundance: NA; d_gene: TRBD2; CDR3nt: TGTGCCAGCAACCCGGGGTCTAGCGGTACCCCAGATACGCAGTATTTT; CDR3aa: CASNPGSSGTPDTQYF
j_gene: TRBJ2-3; v_gene: TRBV6-5; abundance: once; d_gene: NA; CDR3nt: TGTGCCAGCAGTTACATAGGTTCAGATACGCAGTATTTT; CDR3aa: CASSYIGSDTQYF
j_gene: TRBJ1-5; v_gene: TRBV4-3; abundance: NA; d_gene: NA; CDR3nt: TGCGCCAGCAGCCATCACCGGGGGTTCAATCAGCCCCAGCATTTT; CDR3aa: CASSHHRGFNQPQHF
j_gene: TRBJ2-5; v_gene: TRBV6-5; abundance: NA; d_gene: NA; CDR3nt: TGTGCCAGCAGTTACTTGGAGAGGGTAGAGACCCAGTACTTC; CDR3aa: CASSYLERVETQYF